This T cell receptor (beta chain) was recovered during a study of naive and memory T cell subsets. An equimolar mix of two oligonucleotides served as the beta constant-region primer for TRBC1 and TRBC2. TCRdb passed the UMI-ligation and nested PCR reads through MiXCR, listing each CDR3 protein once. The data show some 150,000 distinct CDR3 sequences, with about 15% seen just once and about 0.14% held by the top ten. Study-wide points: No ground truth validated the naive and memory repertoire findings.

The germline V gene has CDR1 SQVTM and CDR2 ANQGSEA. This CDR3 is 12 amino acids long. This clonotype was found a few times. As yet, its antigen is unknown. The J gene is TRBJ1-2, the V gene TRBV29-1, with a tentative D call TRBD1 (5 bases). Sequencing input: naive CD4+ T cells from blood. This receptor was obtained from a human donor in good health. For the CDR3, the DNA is TGCAGTTGGGCGGGACCCAACTATGGCTACACCTTC. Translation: CSWAGPNYGYTF. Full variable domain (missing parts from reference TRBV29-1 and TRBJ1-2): SAVISQKPSRDICQRGTSLTIQCQVDSQVTMMFWYRQQPGQSLTLIATANQGSEATYESGFVIDKFPISRPNLTFSTLTVSNMSPEDSSIYLCSWAGPNYGYTFGSGTRLTVV.